This T cell receptor (beta chain) was obtained from a study of cytomegalovirus exposure and HLA in healthy donors (dated by TCRdb to 2016 to 2017). At the level of the whole study: According to an earlier analysis of 587 of the donors, roughly 180 million T cells yielded over 100 million unique TCR beta sequences and more than 250 Gb of sequence data. An early release covering 500 to 750 HLA-typed donors comprised 300 to 350 gigabases of sequencing data and 85 million to 100 million unique TCR sequences. Of the 398 genotyped donors, around 81% fell in the genetic ancestry cluster associated with self-reported Caucasian donors. The study aimed to test whether cataloging public T cell receptors could reveal signatures of past pathogen exposure. The study used immunosequencing to profile the T cell repertoires of 670 or so subjects and linked those repertoires to cytomegalovirus serostatus. In addition to the first cohort of 666 subjects, a separate validation cohort of some 120 different subjects was used. The study combined high-throughput TCR immunosequencing, statistical association of individual TCRs with disease status, and machine learning to predict cytomegalovirus infection status. A later analysis re-examined previously published TCR beta repertoires from about 700 donors and added high-resolution HLA genotyping to investigate patterns of TCR occurrence. Rather than using new phenotypic data, the later analysis identified candidate immune exposures from TCR beta sequences and from how often those sequences occurred across donors. An earlier analysis of 587 of the donors used high-throughput TCR beta sequencing to judge whether each TCR beta V gene segment behaved as functional or pseudogenic. Donor age, sex, ethnicity and CMV serostatus were collected together with the repertoire data. A later genetic analysis took genome-wide SNP genotypes for about three fifths of the 666 donors and used that subset as a discovery cohort. All discovery cohort repertoires had been generated on a single sequencing platform. Both class I and class II loci were covered by HLA typing, at four-digit resolution. Typing coverage differed by locus: A, B, C, DRB1 and DQB1 were typed in roughly 620-630 donors, DQA1 in 500 to 550, DPA1 in around 610, and DPB1 in 472. Because of strong linkage in the cohort, roughly five DR-DQ haplotypes were treated as single units for association and clustering. On average, roughly 240,000 unique TCR beta nucleotide sequences were sequenced per donor among fewer than 500 genotyped donors of the cohort, with around 19% of those sequences being non-productive. Points the paper makes about the study in general: According to a later analysis, TCR association rates differed among HLA loci, with DRB1 alleles showing the most associated TCRs and HLA-C alleles showing the fewest. CMV serostatus was the only immune exposure information available for the cohort. Correlated functional status among segregating V segments might be attributable to linkage disequilibrium, but an unknown experimental factor could not be ruled out. In an earlier analysis of about 550 of the donors, most TCR beta V segments were observed in productive rearrangements about 87% or about 30% of the time, broadly matching IMGT annotations. Fewer than 20 rarely observed V segments, including chromosome 9 orphons, were excluded from the earlier analysis of about 600 of the donors because counts were too low. Most TCR sequences were seen in very few donors, while some public TCRs were found in many individuals. Compared with equally common non-associated chains, HLA-associated TCR beta chains in a later analysis were more clonally expanded and had lower generation probabilities. A further reported finding was that TCR beta sequences accurately predicted the HLA-A and HLA-B alleles for most subjects in the first cohort. Only TCR beta chains were sequenced in this cohort, and the absence of alpha or paired-chain data limited detectable features. HLA typing was unavailable for some donors at each locus, so association tests used only the typed subset. The 87-base-pair reads could not distinguish some IMGT-functional V segments, including TRBV6-2 and TRBV6-3, so those segments were excluded. At a false discovery rate of 0.05, a later analysis linked roughly 17,000 TCR beta sequences to specific HLA alleles. A later genetic analysis associated a missense DCLRE1C variant with V-gene and J-gene trimming of TCR beta chains, and an independent cohort replicated the association. Most CMV-associated TCR beta chains appeared to be HLA-restricted in a later analysis, and the HLA associations seemed to be driven largely by CMV exposure. The classifier was reported to diagnose cytomegalovirus status with high specificity and sensitivity in both the original cohort and the validation cohort. Sequencing depth was assumed to be roughly uniform across donors in the presence/absence analyses, though that assumption may not hold. The authors suggested that the approach could potentially be generalized to other disease states and immunological phenotypes. A group of highly shared sequence variants was considered likely to be a technical artifact of the sequencing pipeline. In vitro tests confirmed that a few of the cytomegalovirus-associated TCR beta chains recognize cytomegalovirus antigens. In the study, about 150 TCR beta chains were listed as associated with cytomegalovirus. In a later analysis, several top co-occurrence clusters were reported to appear linked to parvovirus B19, influenza, CMV and Epstein-Barr virus. Assigning TCR associations to individual alleles was difficult when HLA alleles, especially DR and DQ, strongly co-occurred. According to a later genetic analysis, donors in an Asian-associated ancestry cluster had fewer N-insertions in productive TCRs than the roughly 700-donor mean.

Deletion took 1 base off V and 2 bases off J, with a span of 7 bases between the germline ends. The CDR3 starts with the cysteine, ends with the phenylalanine, and has 14 residues. Only the CDR3 DNA stays, 42 bases, in frame from base 1. As encoded in the germline V gene, CDR1 is SGHVS while CDR2 is FNYEAQ. The cohort consisted of 600 to 700 healthy bone marrow donors. Cohort members were all nominally healthy when sampled, although unrecorded immune exposures were likely present. The donor tested CMV seropositive, placing the donor among the approximately 290 seropositive members of the cohort. A peripheral blood sample was collected from each donor, and TCR beta sequencing was performed on peripheral blood mononuclear cells. Genomic DNA extraction from the blood cell samples was performed with the Qiagen DNeasy Blood Extraction Kit. Libraries came from the immunoSEQ multiplex PCR assay. For the multiplex PCR, a mixture combining 60 forward primers for TCR Vbeta segments and 13 reverse primers for TCR Jbeta segments was used. Amplification of the CDR3 region of rearranged TCR beta genes was performed with a multiplex PCR assay on genomic DNA. On the Illumina HiSeq System, the amplified TCR beta libraries were sequenced as 87-base-pair reads. Under the source paper's analysis protocol: In a later analysis, tens of millions of unique TCR beta chains were counted across the approximately 640 repertoires, and roughly 9.9 million of these chains were shared by at least two donors. A nearest-neighbor algorithm error-corrected the raw reads and collapsed the reads into unique sequences, merging closely related sequences to remove PCR and sequencing errors. CDR3 sequences were aligned to IMGT reference sequences to assign V, D and J gene segments. For a sequence to be retained, at least a six-nucleotide match to both a V gene segment and a J gene segment was required. Rearrangements were called productive when the CDR3 lacked stop codons and stayed in frame with V and J; all others were non-productive. CDR3 was defined according to IMGT convention as the region running from the second conserved V-encoded cysteine to the conserved J-encoded phenylalanine. In an earlier analysis of some 550 of the donors, sequences lacking an unambiguous match to a single V gene segment were excluded. In an earlier analysis of about 590 of the donors, a V segment was called functional when productive rearrangements were above 56.7%, and segregating when the standard deviation between donors exceeded 5%. A statistical classification framework was built to diagnose cytomegalovirus status from the catalog of TCR beta chain sequences. A later analysis assigned V and J genes by comparing TCR nucleotide sequences with IMGT/GENE-DB human TR gene sequences. In a later analysis, CDR3 sequences and most-parsimonious VDJ recombination scenarios were assigned using the TCRdist pipeline. A later analysis defined each TCR beta chain by its CDR3 amino acid sequence plus V-gene family, and excluded reads lacking a unique V-gene family. In a later analysis, 450 to 600 highly shared, low-generation-probability nucleotide sequences were removed to address suspected cross-contamination and a sequencing artifact. In a later analysis, a clonal expansion index was calculated for each public chain from normalized within-repertoire ranks of inferred template counts. A later analysis computed generation probabilities with a VDJ recombination model fitted to out-of-frame rearrangements, and checked the results against IGoR. Hypergeometric tests were used in a later analysis to score TCR-TCR, TCR-HLA and TCR-CMV co-occurrence, with a repertoire-size bias correction applied to the TCR pairs. False discovery rates were estimated in a later analysis by permuting HLA or CMV assignments 20 times. A later analysis grouped co-occurring TCRs with DBSCAN, adding TCRdist sequence similarity when clustering within HLA-allele-positive subsets. Co-occurrence clustering excluded repertoires with fewer than 30,000 or more than 120,000 public chains, plus five with anomalous nucleotide sharing. TCRdb retrieved this table from immuneACCESS and kept in-frame rearrangements only. Not all clones are present; in checked studies, unresolved V genes account for under half, and no reason is known for the remainder. V, J and clone size reflect that table, while D and trimming were determined from the DNA. The sample data list about 100,000 clones, and 60% to 85% of these were observed just once. 5% to 6.5% of the sample comes from the top ten.

About this clone: The specificity of this receptor is unknown. Nothing much larger sits one base from this clone, and base qualities are not available.

The source is a woman between 18 and 29 years old in good health and CMV-seropositive. The chain is made from TRBV7-6 and TRBJ2-3; no D gene is confidently identified. The material sequenced was PBMCs. The sequenced DNA: TGTGCCAGCAGCTTAGGCAGTTACACAGATACGCAGTATTTT. Its protein is CASSLGSYTDTQYF.